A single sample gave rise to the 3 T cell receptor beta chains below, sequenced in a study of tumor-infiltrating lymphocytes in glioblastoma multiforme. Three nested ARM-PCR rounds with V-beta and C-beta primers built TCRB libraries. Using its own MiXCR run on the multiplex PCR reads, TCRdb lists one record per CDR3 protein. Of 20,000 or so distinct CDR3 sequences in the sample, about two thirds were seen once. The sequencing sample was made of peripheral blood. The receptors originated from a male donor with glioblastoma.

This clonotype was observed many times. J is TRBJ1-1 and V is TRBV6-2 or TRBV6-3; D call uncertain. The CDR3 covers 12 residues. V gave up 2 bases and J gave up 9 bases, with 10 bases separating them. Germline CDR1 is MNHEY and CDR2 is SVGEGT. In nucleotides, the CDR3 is TGTGCCAGCAGTTACCGGTACTCCCAAGCTTTCTTT. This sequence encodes CASSYRYSQAFF.

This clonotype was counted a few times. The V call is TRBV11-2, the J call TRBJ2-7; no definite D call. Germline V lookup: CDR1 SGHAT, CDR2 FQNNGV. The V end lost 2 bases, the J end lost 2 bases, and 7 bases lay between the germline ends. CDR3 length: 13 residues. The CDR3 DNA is TGTGCCAGCAGCTTAAGGATCCCCTACGAGCAGTACTTC. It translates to CASSLRIPYEQYF. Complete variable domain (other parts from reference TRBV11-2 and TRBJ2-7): EAGVAQSPRYKIIEKRQSVAFWCNPISGHATLYWYQQILGQGPKLLIQFQNNGVVDDSQLPKDRFSAERLKGVDSTLKIQPAKLEDSAVYLCASSLRIPYEQYFGPGTRLTVT.

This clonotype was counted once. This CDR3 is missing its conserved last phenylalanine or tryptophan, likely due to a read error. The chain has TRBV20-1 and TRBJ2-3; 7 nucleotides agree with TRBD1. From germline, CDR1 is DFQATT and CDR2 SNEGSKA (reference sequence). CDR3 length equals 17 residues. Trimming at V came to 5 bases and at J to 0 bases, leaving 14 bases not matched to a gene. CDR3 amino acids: CSAPDLRQGYSTDTQYS. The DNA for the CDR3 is TGCAGTGCTCCCGATCTACGACAGGGATATAGCACAGATACGCAGTATTCT.